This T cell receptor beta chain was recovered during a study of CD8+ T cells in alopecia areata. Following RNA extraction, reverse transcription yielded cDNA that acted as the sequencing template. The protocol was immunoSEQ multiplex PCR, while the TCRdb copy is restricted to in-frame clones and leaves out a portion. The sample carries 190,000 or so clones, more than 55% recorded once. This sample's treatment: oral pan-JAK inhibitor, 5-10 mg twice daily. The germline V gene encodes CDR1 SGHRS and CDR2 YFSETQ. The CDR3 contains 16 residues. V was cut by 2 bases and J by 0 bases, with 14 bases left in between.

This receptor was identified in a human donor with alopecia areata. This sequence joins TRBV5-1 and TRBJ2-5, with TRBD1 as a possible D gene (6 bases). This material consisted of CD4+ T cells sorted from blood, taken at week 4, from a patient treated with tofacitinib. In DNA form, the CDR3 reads TGCGCCAGCAGCTTACAAGCCGGGACAAACCAAGAGACCCAGTACTTC. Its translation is CASSLQAGTNQETQYF.